Below are 32 T cell receptor beta chains sequenced from a single sample in a study of response to subunit inactivated influenza vaccine. MiXCR, run by TCRdb on the RT-PCR reads, gives a single entry per CDR3 protein. The repertoire holds around 180,000 distinct CDR3 sequences, around 9.2% seen once, with 11% in the top ten. The sequences come from non-naive T cells sorted from PBMCs, collected on the day of vaccination. These receptors came from a man in his fifties who received an inactivated influenza vaccine.

There are many counts of this clonotype. The chain combines TRBV5-6 with TRBJ1-6; 7 bases agree with TRBD1. The germline V gene encodes CDR1 SGHDT and CDR2 YYEEEE. Trimming removed 2 bases from V and 10 bases from J; junction bases left unmatched: 6. This CDR3 region has 14 residues. This CDR3 is CASSFYRGSSPLHF. The CDR3 nucleotides read TGTGCCAGCAGCTTTTACAGGGGTAGCTCACCCCTCCACTTT.

This clonotype was seen more than once but under ten times. The V and J genes are TRBV7-8 and TRBJ2-7; D uncertain. V lost 5 bases and J lost 7, with 12 bases in between. The CDR3 is 12 amino acids. CDR1 is SGHVS, CDR2 FQNEAQ, per germline. CDR3 nucleotides: TGTGCCAGCAGCCGCTGGGTTGGGGAGCAGTACTTC. Translation gives CASSRWVGEQYF.

There are a few counts of this clonotype. The rearrangement links TRBV10-2 to TRBJ2-5; D is tentatively TRBD1 or TRBD2 (5 bases each). V lost 5 bases to trimming and J lost 2 bases, with 12 bases between them. The CDR3 is 14 residues long. CDR1 and CDR2 from the germline V gene are WSHSY and SAAADI. DNA of the CDR3: TGCGCCAGCAGTTGGGGCCGGGAACAAGAGACCCAGTACTTC. It specifies CASSWGREQETQYF.

This clonotype has a count of ten or more. The CDR3 reads CASSQDQLVSQFF. The CDR3 DNA follows: TGTGCCAGCAGCCAAGATCAACTGGTCTCGCAGTTCTTC. The V and J genes are TRBV14 and TRBJ2-1; D is unclear. Between the trimmed V and J ends, which lost 0 bases and 12 bases, there was a span of 12 bases. The length of the CDR3 is 13 residues. Germline-derived CDR1 and CDR2 are SGHDN and FVKESK.

This clonotype was seen many times. The chain combines TRBV9 with TRBJ1-1, with 7 bases aligning to TRBD1. V lost 3 bases to trimming and J lost 2 bases; unmatched junction nucleotides: 4. This CDR3 contains 14 residues. Germline V gene sequence: CDR1 SGDLS, CDR2 YYNGEE. The CDR3 spells CASSDRDRNTEAFF. CDR3 nucleotides: TGTGCCAGCAGCGACCGGGACAGAAACACTGAAGCTTTCTTT.

There are many counts of this clonotype. The chain combines TRBV6-5 with TRBJ2-5, with unresolved D. The germline V gene encodes CDR1 MNHEY and CDR2 SVGAGI. The CDR3 runs 12 residues. V was clipped by 7 bases and J by 3 bases, with 9 bases between them. The CDR3 loop is CASTSGEETQYF. The CDR3, as DNA: TGTGCCAGCACCTCGGGTGAAGAGACCCAGTACTTC.

This chain uses TRBV7-2 with TRBJ2-3, with 7 bases fitting TRBD1. Losses at the gene ends were 5 bases for V and 1 base for J; bases not matched to a gene: 6. Germline CDR1 is SGHTA and CDR2 is FQGNSA. This CDR3 is 15 amino acids long. CDR3 sequence: CASSARGSGTDTQYF. CDR3 nucleotides: TGTGCCAGCAGCGCCAGGGGGTCTGGCACAGATACGCAGTATTTT.

This clonotype was found many times. The chain employs TRBV5-1 and TRBJ1-1; 7 bases fit TRBD1. In germline, CDR1 is SGHRS, CDR2 YFSETQ. Trimming at V came to 2 bases and at J to 1 base, leaving 5 bases not matched to a gene. The CDR3 length is 15 residues. In DNA, the CDR3 is TGCGCCAGCAGCTTTCAACAGGGGACGAACACTGAAGCTTTCTTT. Translating it yields CASSFQQGTNTEAFF.

Note on this clonotype: At one boundary the junction diverges from the germline segment, which might be a read error. This chain uses TRBV28 with TRBJ1-2, with D uncertain. This CDR3 is built from 13 residues. The germline gives CDR1 MDHEN, CDR2 SYDVKM. The CDR3 here is CASSLTPIDGYNF. Written as DNA, the CDR3 is TGTGCCAGCAGTTTAACGCCTATAGACGGCTACAACTTC.

V is TRBV27 and J is TRBJ1-6, with 10 nucleotides matching TRBD1. Germline trimming cut 5 bases from V and 12 bases from J; bases unmatched to any gene: 13. Germline V lookup: CDR1 MNHEY, CDR2 SMNVEV (reference sequence). The CDR3 consists of 16 residues. In DNA form, the CDR3 reads TGTGCCAGCAGTCCACGGGACAGGGGATATGATGGACCCCTCCACTTT. As protein: CASSPRDRGYDGPLHF.

The genes are TRBV12-5 and TRBJ2-1, with D perhaps assigned TRBD1 or TRBD2 (5 bases each). This CDR3 spans 16 amino acids. Germline V lookup: CDR1 LGHNT, CDR2 FRNRAP. With 0 bases removed from V and 3 bases from J, the gap between germline ends came to 12 bases. In DNA form, the CDR3 reads TGTGCTAGTGGTTTGGTAGTAGGGGCGGGCTACAATGAGCAGTTCTTC. It codes for CASGLVVGAGYNEQFF.

The chain links TRBV7-9 to TRBJ2-6; 9 bases are a match to TRBD2. CDR3 size: 17 residues. Unmatched junction bases numbered 8, after V lost 4 bases and J lost 4 bases. Per the germline V gene, CDR1 is SEHNR and CDR2 is FQNEAQ (reference sequence). In nucleotides, the CDR3 is TGTGCCAGCAGCTGGGGCGGGAGGGCCCCAGGGGCCAACGTCCTGACTTTC. This translates into CASSWGGRAPGANVLTF. The entire variable domain, with the rest obtained from reference TRBV7-9 and TRBJ2-6, is as follows: DTGVSQNPRHKITKRGQNVTFRCDPISEHNRLYWYRQTLGQGPEFLTYFQNEAQLEKSRLLSDRFSAERPKGSFSTLEIQRTEQGDSAMYLCASSWGGRAPGANVLTFGAGSRLTVL.

The chain links TRBV4-1 to TRBJ2-7, with 13 bases fitting TRBD2. CDR1 MGHRA and CDR2 YSYEKL come from the germline V gene. The V and J ends lost 1 base and 5 bases, in that order; junction bases with no gene match: 8. The length of the CDR3 is 17 residues. Here the CDR3 DNA reads TGCGCCAGCAGCCAAGGACTAGCGGGAGGATCTGTCCACGAGCAGTACTTC. It codes for CASSQGLAGGSVHEQYF.

The V call is TRBV2, the J call TRBJ2-7; no reliable D call. With 7 bases removed from V and 3 bases from J, the gap between germline ends came to 7 bases. This CDR3 comprises 11 residues. From germline, CDR1 is SNHLY and CDR2 FYNNEI. CDR3: CASTGRYEQYF. The CDR3 DNA sequence: TGTGCCAGCACAGGTCGCTACGAGCAGTACTTC.

This clonotype has a count of ten or more. The gene calls are TRBV29-1 and TRBJ1-2, with 8 bases that match TRBD1. CDR3 length: 14 amino acids. The germline gives CDR1 SQVTM, CDR2 ANQGSEA. J gave up 2 bases and V 3 bases, and 5 bases lay outside the gene matches. CDR3 nucleotides: TGCAGCGTTGACGGACAGGGAAGAAACTATGGCTACACCTTC. It is translated as CSVDGQGRNYGYTF. Full variable domain (rest looked up from reference TRBV29-1 and TRBJ1-2): SAVISQKPSRDICQRGTSLTIQCQVDSQVTMMFWYRQQPGQSLTLIATANQGSEATYESGFVIDKFPISRPNLTFSTLTVSNMSPEDSSIYLCSVDGQGRNYGYTFGSGTRLTVV.

This clonotype occurred a few times. The J gene is TRBJ2-1, the V gene TRBV2; no clear D gene. Per the germline V gene, CDR1 is SNHLY and CDR2 is FYNNEI. V lost 0 bases to trimming and J lost 4 bases, with 10 bases between them. The CDR3 totals 15 residues. The CDR3 DNA is TGTGCCAGCAGTGAAGCAATACTAACGTACAATGAGCAGTTCTTC. Protein: CASSEAILTYNEQFF.

This chain uses TRBV27 with TRBJ1-5; weak D call: TRBD1 (5 bases). This CDR3 has 19 residues. Germline V gene lookup returns CDR1 MNHEY and CDR2 SMNVEV (reference sequence). The V end was cut by 5 bases, the J end by 2 bases, with 25 bases between. The CDR3 protein is CASSLKPQGRLWGNQPQHF. The CDR3 DNA is TGTGCCAGCAGTCTCAAACCCCAGGGCAGACTTTGGGGCAATCAGCCCCAGCATTTT.

This clonotype has a handful of counts. V gene TRBV7-3 combines with J gene TRBJ2-7, with D possibly being TRBD1 or TRBD2 (5 bases each). Trimming cost V 1 base and J 6 bases, with 10 bases left between them. Germline values: CDR1 SGHTA, CDR2 FQGTGA. This CDR3 spans 13 amino acids. The CDR3 reads CASSLRPGREQYF. The DNA for the CDR3 is TGTGCCAGCAGCTTAAGGCCGGGACGCGAGCAGTACTTC.

V usage is TRBV29-1 and J usage is TRBJ2-3; 7 bases map to TRBD2. The V gene end was trimmed by 7 bases and the J gene end by 0 bases; junction bases not matched to a gene: 4. The CDR3 has 13 amino acids. CDR1 is SQVTM and CDR2 is ANQGSEA in the germline V gene. CDR3 DNA: TGCAGCGCGCTTAGCGGGAGCACAGATACGCAGTATTTT. As protein: CSALSGSTDTQYF.

There are a few counts of this clonotype. The genes are TRBV12-3 or TRBV12-4 and TRBJ1-1, with a tentative D call TRBD1 (5 bases). CDR3 length: 14 residues. V shed 3 bases and J shed 4 bases, with 12 bases lying between them. In DNA, the CDR3 is TGTGCCAGCAGTTTGGTTGGCGGGGCCACTGAAGCTTTCTTT. This codes for CASSLVGGATEAFF.

This chain links TRBV9 with TRBJ2-3, with D unresolved. Trimming removed 4 bases from V and 6 bases from J, with 12 bases in between. The CDR3 has 13 amino acids. Germline values: CDR1 SGDLS, CDR2 YYNGEE. The DNA for the CDR3 is TGTGCCAGCAGCCAATCACTTCACGATACGCAGTATTTT. This encodes CASSQSLHDTQYF.

The rearrangement links TRBV20-1 to TRBJ1-3; possibly TRBD1 for D (5 bases). V dropped 0 bases and J dropped 8 bases, with 5 bases sitting between them. CDR1 is DFQATT, CDR2 SNEGSKA, per germline (reference sequence). CDR3 length: 11 residues. The CDR3 is CSAREGDTIYF. Here the CDR3 DNA reads TGCAGTGCTAGAGAGGGGGACACCATATATTTT.

The rearrangement joins TRBV25-1 to TRBJ2-1, with 8 bases lining up with TRBD1. This CDR3 spans 15 amino acids. The germline CDR1 and CDR2 sequences are MGHDK and SYGVNS. With 3 bases clipped from V and 7 bases from J, the junction kept 8 bases outside the gene matches. The CDR3 is CASSEGQGAGNEQFF. The CDR3 bases are TGTGCCAGCAGTGAGGGGCAGGGGGCTGGAAATGAGCAGTTCTTC.

This clonotype was seen many times. The gene calls are TRBV11-1 and TRBJ2-6; TRBD1 matches at 8 bases. The CDR3 contains 18 residues. Germline values: CDR1 SGHAT, CDR2 FQDESV (reference sequence). With V trimmed by 3 bases and J by 4 bases, 11 bases remained unmatched. CDR3 amino acids: CASSFTGGLPRGANVLTF. The CDR3 DNA sequence: TGTGCCAGCAGCTTTACAGGGGGATTGCCGAGGGGGGCCAACGTCCTGACTTTC.

The CDR3 bases are TGTGCCAGCAGCTTATTCGGCGGGGGATGGAATGAGCAGTTCTTC. Its translation is CASSLFGGGWNEQFF. The gene calls are TRBV7-9 and TRBJ2-1; 7 bases fit TRBD2. Trimming at V came to 2 bases and at J to 7 bases, leaving 8 bases not matched to a gene. The CDR3 extends over 15 amino acids. Germline lookup yields CDR1 SEHNR and CDR2 FQNEAQ (reference sequence).

This clonotype has ten or more counts. This chain uses TRBV20-1 with TRBJ2-5, with a weak D call TRBD2 (7 bases). In germline, CDR1 is DFQATT, CDR2 SNEGSKA (reference sequence). Trimming removed 4 bases from V and 2 bases from J, with 17 bases in between. The CDR3 sequence is 15 residues long. CDR3 nucleotides: TGCAGTGCTACCCCACTGGCGGGGGCTCAAGAGACCCAGTACTTC. As protein: CSATPLAGAQETQYF.

The chain links TRBV10-3 to TRBJ1-2; D is unresolved. CDR3 length: 15 amino acids. Germline CDR1 is ENHRY and CDR2 is SYGVKD. The V gene lost 0 bases and the J gene lost 0 bases, with 8 bases spanning the gap. Here the CDR3 reads CAISESGTSNYGYTF. For the CDR3, the DNA is TGTGCCATCAGTGAGTCGGGCACCTCTAACTATGGCTACACCTTC.

This rearrangement joins TRBV20-1 to TRBJ2-2; the D is unclear. CDR3 size: 13 residues. Trimming shortened V by 8 bases and J by 3 bases, and 13 bases separated the two germline ends. Germline loops: CDR1 DFQATT, CDR2 SNEGSKA (reference sequence). Written as DNA, the CDR3 is TGCAGTTCCTGGGTCCAGGACACCGGGGAGCTGTTTTTT. Translated: CSSWVQDTGELFF.

In this sample, this clonotype turned up many times. The chain is built from TRBV20-1 and TRBJ2-5; 8 bases match TRBD1. V was clipped by 4 bases and J by 7 bases; unmatched bases: 11. The germline gives CDR1 DFQATT, CDR2 SNEGSKA (reference sequence). The CDR3 has 14 residues. The CDR3, as DNA: TGCAGTGCTACGCGACAGGGGATGTATGCGACCCAGTACTTC. Its translation is CSATRQGMYATQYF.

This clonotype was observed many times. V gene TRBV29-1 combines with J gene TRBJ2-7; 16 positions agree with TRBD2. V lost 5 bases to trimming and J lost 3 bases; unmatched junction nucleotides: 16. The CDR3 extends over 19 amino acids. Germline CDR1 and CDR2: SQVTM and ANQGSEA. In DNA, the CDR3 is TGCAGCGTTCGACAGGGGCCTCCGGGACTAGCGGGGGGGAACTACGAGCAGTACTTC. Amino acids: CSVRQGPPGLAGGNYEQYF.

Many counts were recorded for this clonotype. The rearrangement links TRBV5-6 to TRBJ1-4; 7 nucleotides line up with TRBD1. CDR3 size: 19 residues. The germline V gene encodes CDR1 SGHDT and CDR2 YYEEEE. V lost 3 bases and J lost 4; bases outside the gene matches: 18. Here the CDR3 DNA reads TGTGCCAGCAGCTCTACCCAGGGGGAAGATTTCGTTCATAATGAAAAACTGTTTTTT. This translates into CASSSTQGEDFVHNEKLFF.

The V call is TRBV7-2, the J call TRBJ2-1; tentative D call: TRBD2 (7 bases). Germline assignment: CDR1 SGHTA and CDR2 FQGNSA. V lost 1 base to trimming and J lost 8 bases, with 15 bases between them. The CDR3 runs 15 residues. The CDR3: CASSLEGEGRYEQFF. The DNA of the CDR3 is TGTGCCAGCAGCTTAGAGGGGGAGGGCAGGTATGAGCAGTTCTTC.